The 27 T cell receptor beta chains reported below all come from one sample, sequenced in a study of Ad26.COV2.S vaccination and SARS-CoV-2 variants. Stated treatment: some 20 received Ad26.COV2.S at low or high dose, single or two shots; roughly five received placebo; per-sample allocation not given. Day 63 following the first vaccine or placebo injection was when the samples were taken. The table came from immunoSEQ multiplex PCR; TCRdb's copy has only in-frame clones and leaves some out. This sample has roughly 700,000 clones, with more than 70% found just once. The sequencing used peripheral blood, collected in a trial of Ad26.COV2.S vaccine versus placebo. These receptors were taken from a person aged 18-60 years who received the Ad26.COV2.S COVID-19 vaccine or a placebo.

The CDR3 region is CASSIATGGQLETQYF. As DNA, the CDR3 is TGTGCCAGTAGTATAGCGACGGGGGGACAACTAGAGACCCAGTACTTC. The rearrangement uses TRBV19 and TRBJ2-5; D may be TRBD2 (7 bases). CDR1 LNHDA and CDR2 SQIVND come from the germline V gene (reference sequence). The CDR3 is 16 amino acids. With 1 base removed from V and 4 bases from J, the gap between germline ends came to 16 bases.

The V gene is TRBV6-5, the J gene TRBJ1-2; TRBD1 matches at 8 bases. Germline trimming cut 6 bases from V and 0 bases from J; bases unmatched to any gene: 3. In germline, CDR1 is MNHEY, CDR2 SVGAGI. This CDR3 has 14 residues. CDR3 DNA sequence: TGTGCCAGCAGACAGGGGGTAACTAACTATGGCTACACCTTC. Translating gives CASRQGVTNYGYTF.

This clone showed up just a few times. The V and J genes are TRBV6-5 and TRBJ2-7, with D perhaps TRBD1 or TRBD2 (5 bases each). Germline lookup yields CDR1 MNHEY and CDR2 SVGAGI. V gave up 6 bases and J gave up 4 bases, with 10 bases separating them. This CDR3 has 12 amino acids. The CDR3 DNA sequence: TGTGCCAGCAGCCGGGGCCTTTACGAGCAGTACTTC. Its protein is CASSRGLYEQYF.

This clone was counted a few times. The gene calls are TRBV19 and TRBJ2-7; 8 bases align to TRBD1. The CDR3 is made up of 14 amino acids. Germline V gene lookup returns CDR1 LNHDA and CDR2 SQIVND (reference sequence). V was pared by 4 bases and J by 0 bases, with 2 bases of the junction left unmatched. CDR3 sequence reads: CASSTTGGSYEQYF. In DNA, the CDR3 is TGTGCCAGTAGTACCACAGGGGGCTCCTACGAGCAGTACTTC.

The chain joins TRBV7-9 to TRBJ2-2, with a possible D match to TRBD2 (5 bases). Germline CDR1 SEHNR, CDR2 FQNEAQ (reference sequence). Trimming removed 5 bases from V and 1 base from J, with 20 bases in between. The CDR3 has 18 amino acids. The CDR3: CASSPPRWELGNTGELFF. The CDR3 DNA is TGTGCCAGCAGCCCGCCCCGGTGGGAGTTGGGGAACACCGGGGAGCTGTTTTTT.

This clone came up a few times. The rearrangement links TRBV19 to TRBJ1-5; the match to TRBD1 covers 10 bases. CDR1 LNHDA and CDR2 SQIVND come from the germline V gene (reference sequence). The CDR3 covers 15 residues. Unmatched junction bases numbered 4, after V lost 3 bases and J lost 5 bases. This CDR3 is CASSIDRGQDQPQHF. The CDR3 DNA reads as TGTGCCAGTAGTATCGACAGGGGGCAGGATCAGCCCCAGCATTTT.

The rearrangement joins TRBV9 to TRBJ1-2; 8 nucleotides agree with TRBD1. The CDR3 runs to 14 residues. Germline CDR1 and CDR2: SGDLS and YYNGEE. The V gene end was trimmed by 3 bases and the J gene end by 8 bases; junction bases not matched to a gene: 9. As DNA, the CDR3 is TGTGCCAGCAGCGGACCGACAGGGGAAGGAGGCTACACCTTC. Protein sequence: CASSGPTGEGGYTF.

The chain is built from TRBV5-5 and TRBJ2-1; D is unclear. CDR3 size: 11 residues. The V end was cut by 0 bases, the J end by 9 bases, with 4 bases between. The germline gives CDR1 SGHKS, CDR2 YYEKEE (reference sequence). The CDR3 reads CASSLVSEQFF. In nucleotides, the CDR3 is TGTGCCAGCAGCTTGGTCTCTGAGCAGTTCTTC.

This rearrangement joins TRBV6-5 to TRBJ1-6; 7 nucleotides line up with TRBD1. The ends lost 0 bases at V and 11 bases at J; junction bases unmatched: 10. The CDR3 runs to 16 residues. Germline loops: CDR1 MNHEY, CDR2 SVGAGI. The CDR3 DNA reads TGTGCCAGCAGTTACTCCGGGGACAGTTTTGGAGCACCCCTCCACTTT. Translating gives CASSYSGDSFGAPLHF.

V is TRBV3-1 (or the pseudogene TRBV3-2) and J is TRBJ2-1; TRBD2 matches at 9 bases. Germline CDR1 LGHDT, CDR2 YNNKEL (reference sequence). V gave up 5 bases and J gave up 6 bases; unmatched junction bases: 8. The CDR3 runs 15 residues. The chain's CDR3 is CASSTSGGYLNEQFF. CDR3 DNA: TGTGCCAGCAGCACAAGCGGGGGGTACCTCAATGAGCAGTTCTTC.

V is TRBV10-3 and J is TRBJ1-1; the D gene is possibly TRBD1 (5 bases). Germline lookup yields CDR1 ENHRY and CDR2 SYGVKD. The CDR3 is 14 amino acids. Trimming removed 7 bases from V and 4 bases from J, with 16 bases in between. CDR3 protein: CAITSYGGFTEAFF. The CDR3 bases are TGTGCCATCACATCCTATGGGGGTTTCACTGAAGCTTTCTTT.

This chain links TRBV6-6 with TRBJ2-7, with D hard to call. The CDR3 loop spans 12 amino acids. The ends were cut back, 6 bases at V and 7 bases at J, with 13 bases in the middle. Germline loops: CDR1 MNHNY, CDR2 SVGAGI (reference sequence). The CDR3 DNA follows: TGTGCCAGCAGCCCAGAGCAACTGGAGCAGTACTTC. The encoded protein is CASSPEQLEQYF.

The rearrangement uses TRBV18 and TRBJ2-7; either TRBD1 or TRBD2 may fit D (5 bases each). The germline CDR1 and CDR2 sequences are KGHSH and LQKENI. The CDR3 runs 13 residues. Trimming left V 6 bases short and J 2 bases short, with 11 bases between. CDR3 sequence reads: CASSAGTTYEQYF. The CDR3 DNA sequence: TGTGCCAGCTCCGCCGGGACCACCTACGAGCAGTACTTC.

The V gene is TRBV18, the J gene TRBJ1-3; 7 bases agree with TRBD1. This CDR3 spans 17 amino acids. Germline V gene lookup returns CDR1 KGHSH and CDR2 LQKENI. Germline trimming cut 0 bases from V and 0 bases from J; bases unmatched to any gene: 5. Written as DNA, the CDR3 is TGTGCCAGCTCACCACCCGACAGGGTAGCCTCTGGAAACACCATATATTTT. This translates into CASSPPDRVASGNTIYF.

The CDR3 DNA reads as TGTGCCAGCAGACCTCCGGGACAGGGTTTCACTGAAGCTTTCTTT. Translation: CASRPPGQGFTEAFF. V is TRBV6-5 and J is TRBJ1-1, with 9 bases aligning to TRBD1. Per germline, CDR1 MNHEY and CDR2 SVGAGI. Trimming removed 6 bases from V and 4 bases from J; junction bases left unmatched: 9. The CDR3 is made up of 15 amino acids.

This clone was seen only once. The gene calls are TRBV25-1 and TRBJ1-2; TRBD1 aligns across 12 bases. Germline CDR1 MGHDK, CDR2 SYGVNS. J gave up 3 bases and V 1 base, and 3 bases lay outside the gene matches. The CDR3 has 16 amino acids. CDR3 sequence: CASSEWGTGGDYGYTF. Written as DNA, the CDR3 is TGTGCCAGCAGTGAATGGGGGACAGGGGGCGACTATGGCTACACCTTC.

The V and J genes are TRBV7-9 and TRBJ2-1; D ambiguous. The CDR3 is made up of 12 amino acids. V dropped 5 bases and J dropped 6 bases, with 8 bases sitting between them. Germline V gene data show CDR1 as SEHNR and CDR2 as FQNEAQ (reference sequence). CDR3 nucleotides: TGTGCCAGCAGCCCCGAAGGCAATGAGCAGTTCTTC. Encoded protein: CASSPEGNEQFF.

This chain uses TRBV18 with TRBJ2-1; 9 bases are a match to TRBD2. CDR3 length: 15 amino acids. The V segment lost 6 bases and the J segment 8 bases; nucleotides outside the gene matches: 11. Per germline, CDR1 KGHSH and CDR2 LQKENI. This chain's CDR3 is CASSPLAGVGDEQFF. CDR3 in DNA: TGTGCCAGCTCCCCCTTAGCGGGAGTTGGAGATGAGCAGTTCTTC.

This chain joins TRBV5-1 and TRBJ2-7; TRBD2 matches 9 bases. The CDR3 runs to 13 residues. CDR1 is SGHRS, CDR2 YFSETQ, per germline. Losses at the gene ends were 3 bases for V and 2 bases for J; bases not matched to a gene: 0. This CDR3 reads CASSWTSAYEQYF. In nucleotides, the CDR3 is TGCGCCAGCAGCTGGACTAGCGCCTACGAGCAGTACTTC.

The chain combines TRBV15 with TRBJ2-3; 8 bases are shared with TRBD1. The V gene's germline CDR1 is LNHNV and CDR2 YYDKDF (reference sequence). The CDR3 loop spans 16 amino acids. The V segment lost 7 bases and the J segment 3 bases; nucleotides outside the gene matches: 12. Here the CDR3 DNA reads TGTGCCACCAAAAGTCAGGGGGCTGCTAGGACAGATACGCAGTATTTT. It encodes CATKSQGAARTDTQYF.

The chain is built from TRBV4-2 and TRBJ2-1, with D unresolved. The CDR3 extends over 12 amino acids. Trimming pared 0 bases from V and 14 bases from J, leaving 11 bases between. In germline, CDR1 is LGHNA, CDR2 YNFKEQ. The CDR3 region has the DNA TGTGCCAGCAGCCAAGAATCCCAAAGGAAGTTCTTC. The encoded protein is CASSQESQRKFF.

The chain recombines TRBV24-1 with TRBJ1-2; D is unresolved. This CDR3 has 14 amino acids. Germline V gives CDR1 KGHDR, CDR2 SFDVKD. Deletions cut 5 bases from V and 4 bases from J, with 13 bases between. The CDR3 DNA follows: TGTGCCACCAGTGGAAAAAACAGAGGCTATGGCTACACCTTC. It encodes CATSGKNRGYGYTF.

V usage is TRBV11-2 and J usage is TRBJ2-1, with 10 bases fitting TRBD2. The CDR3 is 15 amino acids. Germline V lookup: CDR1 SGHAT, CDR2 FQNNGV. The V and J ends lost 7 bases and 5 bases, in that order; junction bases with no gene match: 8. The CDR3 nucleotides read TGTGCCAGCACCAGTAGCGGGGGGATGCACAATGAGCAGTTCTTC. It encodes CASTSSGGMHNEQFF.

The CDR3 sequence: CASSLSGTGPPYNEQFF. The CDR3 DNA reads TGTGCCAGCAGCTTATCAGGGACAGGGCCTCCATACAATGAGCAGTTCTTC. V and J are TRBV11-2 and TRBJ2-1; 9 bases match TRBD1. The CDR3 totals 17 residues. The J segment lost 4 bases and the V segment lost 2 bases, leaving 9 bases of the junction unmatched. Germline loops: CDR1 SGHAT, CDR2 FQNNGV.

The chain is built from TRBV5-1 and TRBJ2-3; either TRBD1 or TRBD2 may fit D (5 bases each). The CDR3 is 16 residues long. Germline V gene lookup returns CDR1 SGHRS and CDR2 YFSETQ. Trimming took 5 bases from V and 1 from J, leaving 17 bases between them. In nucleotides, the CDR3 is TGCGCCAGCAGGCTGGGAATGGGGCGGGGCACAGATACGCAGTATTTT. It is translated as CASRLGMGRGTDTQYF. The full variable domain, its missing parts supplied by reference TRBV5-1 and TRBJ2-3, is KAGVTQTPRYLIKTRGQQVTLSCSPISGHRSVSWYQQTPGQGLQFLFEYFSETQRNKGNFPGRFSGRQFSNSRSEMNVSTLELGDSALYLCASRLGMGRGTDTQYFGPGTRLTVL.

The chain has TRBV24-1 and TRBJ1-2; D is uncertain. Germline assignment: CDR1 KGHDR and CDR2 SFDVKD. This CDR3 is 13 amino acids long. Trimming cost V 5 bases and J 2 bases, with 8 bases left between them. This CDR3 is CATSGGRNYGYTF. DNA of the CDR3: TGTGCCACCAGTGGAGGACGGAACTATGGCTACACCTTC.

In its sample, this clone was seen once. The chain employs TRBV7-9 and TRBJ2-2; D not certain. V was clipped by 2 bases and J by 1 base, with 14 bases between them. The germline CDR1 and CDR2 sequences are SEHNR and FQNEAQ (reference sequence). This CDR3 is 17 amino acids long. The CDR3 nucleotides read TGTGCCAGCAGCTTATATCATTCGGCACAGAACACCGGGGAGCTGTTTTTT. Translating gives CASSLYHSAQNTGELFF.